This T cell receptor beta chain was sequenced during a study of blood T cell repertoires in COVID-19 (dated by TCRdb to about 2020). Background on the whole study: Collaborator samples came from the United States, Italy and Spain and covered acute and convalescent phases of COVID-19. Samples came from the ongoing ImmuneRACE study (first 160 participants) plus 1,254 subjects from 6 global collaborators. The dataset comprised deeply sampled blood TCRbeta repertoires from subjects exposed to, actively infected with, or recovered from COVID-19. Nearly every sample came with metadata listing a de-identified subject ID, COVID-19 status, age in years and sex. The material from the prospective study consisted of cDNA or gDNA derived from T cells, B-cell-depleted T cells, or PBMCs. Where HLA class I and class II types were available, the types were taken from metadata supplied by the sample provider, not from assay-based typing. The repertoires were released in a freely available public database meant as a resource for research on the immune response to SARS-CoV-2. Results and caveats for the whole study, not just this receptor: The amount of clinical and demographic metadata varied by source and participant and was provided uncurated.

The CDR3 numbers 18 residues from cysteine through phenylalanine. The read is trimmed to its CDR3 DNA, 54 bases read in frame from base 1. CDR1 and CDR2 are drawn from the germline V gene: MNHNS, SASEGT. Unmatched junction bases come to 8, with V trimmed by 3 bases and J by 0 bases. TCRbeta CDR3 regions were amplified from genomic DNA using the immunoSEQ Assay, a bias-controlled multiplex PCR. Per the original workflow: The number of nucleated cells in each sample was estimated from the amplification of reference gene primers within the assay. To quantify the absolute abundance of each unique TCRbeta CDR3 rearrangement, sequence reads were collapsed and filtered. For each sample, productive Simpson clonality was calculated as the square root of Simpson's diversity index over productive rearrangements. As stored in TCRdb, this immuneACCESS dataset retains in-frame rearrangements with V and J assigned. A fraction of the clones does not appear; measured against another copy, unresolved V genes explain less than half of the discrepancy, and the remainder lacks a known reason. That table supplies the V and J calls and clone size; D and trimming were determined from the DNA. Recorded for this sample are tens of thousands of clones; roughly 83% of them occurred a single time. The ten largest clonotypes hold about 16% of the sample.

The sample holds one count of this clone. What antigen it recognizes has not been identified. No base quality values were provided; no much bigger clone lies one nucleotide off. At one collaborating source in Seattle, patients were enrolled during active infection and were followed longitudinally through the course of disease. Whole blood was collected in K2EDTA tubes by collaborating institutions according to the institutions' own protocols. For TCRbeta analysis, collaborators shipped samples in one of three forms: frozen whole blood, isolated PBMCs, or DNA extracted from either of those sample types.

The source of this sequence is a man aged 55 to 69 with COVID-19, enrolled during active disease. The rearranged chain carries TRBV6-1 and TRBJ1-4, with TRBD1 matching 9 junction bases. Input material: peripheral blood. The CDR3 region has the sequence CASSDSWTGDATNEKLFF. At the DNA level, the sequence is TGTGCCAGCAGTGATTCGTGGACAGGGGATGCAACTAATGAAAAACTGTTTTTT.